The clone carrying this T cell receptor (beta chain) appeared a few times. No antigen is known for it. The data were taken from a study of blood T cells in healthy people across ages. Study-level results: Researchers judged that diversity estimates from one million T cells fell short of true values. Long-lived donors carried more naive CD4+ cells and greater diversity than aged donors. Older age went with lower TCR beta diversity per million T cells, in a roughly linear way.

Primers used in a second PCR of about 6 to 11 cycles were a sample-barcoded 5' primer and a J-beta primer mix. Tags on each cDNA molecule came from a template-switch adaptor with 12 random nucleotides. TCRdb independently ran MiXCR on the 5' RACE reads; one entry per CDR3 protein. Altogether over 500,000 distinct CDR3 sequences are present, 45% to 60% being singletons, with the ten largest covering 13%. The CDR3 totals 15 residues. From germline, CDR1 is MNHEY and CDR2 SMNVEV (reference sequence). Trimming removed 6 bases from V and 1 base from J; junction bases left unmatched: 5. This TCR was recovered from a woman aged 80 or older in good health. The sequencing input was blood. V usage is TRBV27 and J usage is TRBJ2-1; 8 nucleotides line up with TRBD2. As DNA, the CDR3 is TGTGCCAGCAGCCTACTAGCGGCATCCTACAATGAGCAGTTCTTC. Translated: CASSLLAASYNEQFF.